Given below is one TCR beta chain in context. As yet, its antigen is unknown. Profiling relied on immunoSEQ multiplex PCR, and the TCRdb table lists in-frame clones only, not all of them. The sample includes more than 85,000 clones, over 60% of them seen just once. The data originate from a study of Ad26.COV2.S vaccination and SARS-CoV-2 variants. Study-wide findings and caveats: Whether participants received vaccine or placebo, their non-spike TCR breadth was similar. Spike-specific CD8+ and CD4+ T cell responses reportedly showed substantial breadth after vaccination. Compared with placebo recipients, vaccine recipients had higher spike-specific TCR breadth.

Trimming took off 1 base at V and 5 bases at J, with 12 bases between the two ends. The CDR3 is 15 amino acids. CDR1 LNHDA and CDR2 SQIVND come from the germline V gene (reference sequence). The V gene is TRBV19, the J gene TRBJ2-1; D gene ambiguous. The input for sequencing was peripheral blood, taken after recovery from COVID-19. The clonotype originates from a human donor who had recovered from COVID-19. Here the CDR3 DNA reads TGTGCCAGTAGTATAGGACCGAGACACCACAATGAGCAGTTCTTC. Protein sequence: CASSIGPRHHNEQFF. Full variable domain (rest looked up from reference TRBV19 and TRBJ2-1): DGGITQSPKYLFRKEGQNVTLSCEQNLNHDAMYWYRQDPGQGLRLIYYSQIVNDFQKGDIAEGYSVSREKKESFPLTVTSAQKNPTAFYLCASSIGPRHHNEQFFGPGTRLTVL.